Listed below are T cell receptor beta chains from one sample, sequenced in a study of identifying expanded T cells in peripheral blood. Sequencing was performed with immunoSEQ multiplex PCR; in TCRdb, only in-frame clones are kept and a portion is missing. The sample lists around 130,000 clones, approximately 86% seen once, with about 8% in the top ten. The sample comprised blood. All receptors come from a person aged 18 to 70 in good health. CDR3s leave out the opening cysteine and the closing phenylalanine or tryptophan.

TRBJ2-3 10 TRBV28 ASSLVPGTQY
TRBJ1-2 12 TRBV6-5 ASSPQLGSYGYT
TRBJ1-1 12 TRBV6-1 ASSARGRLPEAF
TRBJ2-4 12 TRBV4-2 ASSPGEAKNIQY
TRBJ1-5 15 TRBV5-1 ASSPGPGQGLNQPQH
TRBJ2-3 13 TRBV5-1 ASSFRTPSTDTQY
TRBJ1-2 13 TRBV7-2 ASSLEPGTNYGYT
TRBJ1-1 14 TRBV18 ASSPRTGGSNTEAF
TRBJ1-1 11 TRBV18 ASSPDGGMGAF
TRBJ1-6 10 TRBV4-3 ASSQDSSPLH
TRBJ1-3 13 TRBV11-2 ASALNADSGNTIY
TRBJ2-5 12 TRBV7-2 ASSLRAEQETQY
TRBJ2-7 9 TRBV29-1 SVAGTYEQY
TRBJ1-5 11 TRBV28 ASSLGSNQPQH